Each of the 20 T cell receptor beta chains below was sequenced from the same sample in a study of Ad26.COV2.S vaccination and SARS-CoV-2 variants. Some clones are missing from TCRdb's copy, which holds only in-frame ones; the method was immunoSEQ multiplex PCR. The data hold 250,000 or so clones, with approximately 88% observed a single time. Treatment indicated: approximately 18 received Ad26.COV2.S at low or high dose, single or two shots; several received placebo; per-sample allocation not given. Specimen acquisition occurred on day 63 following the initial vaccine or placebo injection. The specimen comprised peripheral blood, sampled in a trial of Ad26.COV2.S vaccine versus placebo. The receptors derive from a person between 18 and 60 years old who received the Ad26.COV2.S COVID-19 vaccine or a placebo.

The chain employs TRBV2 and TRBJ2-1; 7 bases are a match to TRBD2. Losses at the gene ends were 2 bases for V and 5 bases for J; bases not matched to a gene: 3. CDR1 SNHLY and CDR2 FYNNEI come from the germline V gene. CDR3 length: 14 amino acids. CDR3 sequence: CASSEWLADNEQFF. CDR3 bases: TGTGCCAGCAGTGAATGGCTAGCGGACAATGAGCAGTTCTTC.

The rearrangement joins TRBV6-5 to TRBJ1-2; TRBD1 matches 11 bases. Germline CDR1 MNHEY, CDR2 SVGAGI. The CDR3 has 15 amino acids. V shed 6 bases and J 0 bases; nucleotides not matched to a gene: 3. DNA for the CDR3: TGTGCCAGCAGGGGGGGACAGGGGGCTAACTATGGCTACACCTTC. It codes for CASRGGQGANYGYTF.

This chain connects TRBV4-2 to TRBJ2-2; the D gene is possibly TRBD2 (6 bases). CDR3 size: 16 residues. Trimming shortened V by 0 bases and J by 8 bases, and 16 bases separated the two germline ends. CDR1 is LGHNA and CDR2 is YNFKEQ in the germline V gene. CDR3 protein: CASSQDSGLGKGELFF. In nucleotides, the CDR3 is TGTGCCAGCAGCCAAGATAGCGGCCTGGGCAAAGGGGAGCTGTTTTTT.

The V call is TRBV6-2 or TRBV6-3, the J call TRBJ2-7; 9 bases line up with TRBD1. The ends lost 4 bases at V and 5 bases at J; junction bases unmatched: 6. Germline V lookup: CDR1 MNHEY, CDR2 SVGEGT. This CDR3 spans 14 amino acids. The CDR3 sequence: CASSFGTGWNEQYF. The DNA for the CDR3 is TGTGCCAGCAGTTTCGGGACAGGGTGGAACGAGCAGTACTTC.

The V call is TRBV7-9, the J call TRBJ2-2; TRBD2 aligns across 12 bases. The CDR3 has 16 amino acids. With V trimmed by 6 bases and J by 6 bases, 8 bases remained unmatched. CDR1 and CDR2 (germline): SEHNR, FQNEAQ (reference sequence). As DNA, the CDR3 is TGTGCCAGCAGGACCGGACTAGCGGGATTGGCCGGGGAGCTGTTTTTT. This encodes CASRTGLAGLAGELFF.

The J gene is TRBJ1-4, the V gene TRBV24-1, with D perhaps matching TRBD1 (6 bases). CDR3 length: 14 residues. V was trimmed by 5 bases and J by 8 bases, leaving 14 bases between them. Germline lookup yields CDR1 KGHDR and CDR2 SFDVKD. The CDR3 reads CATSAEGVEEKLFF. CDR3 nucleotide sequence: TGTGCCACCAGTGCGGAGGGGGTGGAAGAAAAACTGTTTTTT.

The V and J genes are TRBV9 and TRBJ2-3, with 13 bases that match TRBD2. V gave up 4 bases and J gave up 9 bases; unmatched junction bases: 5. Germline V gene sequence: CDR1 SGDLS, CDR2 YYNGEE. The CDR3 covers 14 residues. The DNA of the CDR3 is TGTGCCAGCAGCTTACGGACTAGCGGGGGAACGCAGTATTTT. Its protein is CASSLRTSGGTQYF.

The V gene is TRBV7-9, the J gene TRBJ1-4; 7 nucleotides align to TRBD1. The CDR3 totals 14 residues. The germline V gene encodes CDR1 SEHNR and CDR2 FQNEAQ (reference sequence). After removal of 5 bases from V and 1 base from J, the junction contained 1 base not matched to a gene. In nucleotides, the CDR3 is TGTGCCAGCAGCAACAGGGGAACTAATGAAAAACTGTTTTTT. It codes for CASSNRGTNEKLFF.

The chain combines TRBV5-6 with TRBJ2-3; D perhaps matches TRBD2 (9 bases). The V end lost 2 bases, the J end lost 5 bases, and 15 bases lay between the germline ends. CDR1 SGHDT and CDR2 YYEEEE come from the germline V gene. This CDR3 is built from 15 residues. The CDR3 DNA follows: TGTGCCAGCAGCTTACCTAGCGGGACAGGAGATACGCAGTATTTT. This encodes CASSLPSGTGDTQYF.

The chain links TRBV27 to TRBJ1-4, with D perhaps matching TRBD1 (5 bases). The germline CDR1 and CDR2 sequences are MNHEY and SMNVEV (reference sequence). Deletions cut 10 bases from V and 2 bases from J, with 14 bases between. This CDR3 spans 14 amino acids. CDR3 sequence: CATGTLRTNEKLFF. As DNA, the CDR3 is TGTGCCACCGGGACCTTAAGGACTAATGAAAAACTGTTTTTT.

V gene TRBV6-6 combines with J gene TRBJ2-2; 7 nucleotides match TRBD2. Looked up from germline, CDR1 is MNHNY and CDR2 is SVGAGI (reference sequence). The CDR3 has 14 residues. V shed 1 base, J shed 5 bases, and the junction held 1 base outside the gene matches. The CDR3 coding sequence is TGTGCCAGCAGTTACTGGGGGGGTACCGGGGAGCTGTTTTTT. It encodes CASSYWGGTGELFF.

The chain joins TRBV5-1 to TRBJ1-2; D might be TRBD1 (5 bases). Trimming stripped 7 bases from V and 1 base from J, with 14 bases between. Looked up from germline, CDR1 is SGHRS and CDR2 is YFSETQ. This CDR3 has 14 amino acids. The CDR3 region has the DNA TGCGCCAGCCGTGACAGCATCAGTAACTATGGCTACACCTTC. Translated, it gives CASRDSISNYGYTF.

This chain links TRBV2 with TRBJ1-1; D gene uncertain. There are 11 residues in the CDR3. Between the trimmed V and J ends, which lost 8 bases and 1 base, there was a span of 5 bases. The germline gives CDR1 SNHLY, CDR2 FYNNEI. The CDR3 nucleotides read TGTGCCAGCCCCGGGAACACTGAAGCTTTCTTT. It is translated as CASPGNTEAFF. Drawing the rest from reference TRBV2 and TRBJ1-1, the complete variable domain is EPEVTQTPSHQVTQMGQEVILRCVPISNHLYFYWYRQILGQKVEFLVSFYNNEISEKSEIFDDQFSVERPDGSNFTLKIRSTKLEDSAMYFCASPGNTEAFFGQGTRLTVV.

This chain joins TRBV27 and TRBJ2-7; TRBD2 matches 8 bases. Looked up from germline, CDR1 is MNHEY and CDR2 is SMNVEV (reference sequence). There are 15 residues in the CDR3. V was pared by 6 bases and J by 7 bases, with 14 bases of the junction left unmatched. The CDR3 spells CASRPQAGGRGEQYV. The DNA of the CDR3 is TGTGCCAGCAGACCACAGGCGGGGGGAAGAGGGGAGCAGTACGTC.

The chain is built from TRBV19 and TRBJ2-5, with 13 bases matching TRBD2. V lost 6 bases to trimming and J lost 1 base; unmatched junction nucleotides: 5. The CDR3 runs 16 residues. Germline V gene data show CDR1 as LNHDA and CDR2 as SQIVND (reference sequence). The CDR3 DNA reads as TGTGCCAGTAGGAGGACTAGCGGGGGTCCCCAAGAGACCCAGTACTTC. Protein product: CASRRTSGGPQETQYF.

This chain connects TRBV4-1 to TRBJ1-2; tentatively, D is TRBD1 (6 bases). V shed 5 bases and J shed 2 bases, with 9 bases lying between them. CDR3 length: 13 residues. Germline V lookup: CDR1 MGHRA, CDR2 YSYEKL. The CDR3 DNA is TGCGCCAGCAGCGCTACAGGGAACTATGGCTACACCTTC. This encodes CASSATGNYGYTF.

The chain joins TRBV25-1 to TRBJ2-2; maybe TRBD1 (6 bases). Germline V CDR1 and CDR2: MGHDK, SYGVNS. This CDR3 has 15 residues. The germline V and J ends were trimmed by 4 bases and 1 base, with 10 bases remaining between them. The CDR3 region is CASSGPGQNTGELFF. For the CDR3, the DNA is TGTGCCAGCAGTGGTCCGGGACAGAACACCGGGGAGCTGTTTTTT.

V gene TRBV7-9 combines with J gene TRBJ2-6; D not certain. The V and J ends lost 5 bases and 0 bases respectively, with 8 bases between them. CDR1 is SEHNR and CDR2 is FQNEAQ in the germline V gene (reference sequence). This CDR3 is 15 amino acids long. For the CDR3, the DNA is TGTGCCAGCAGCGGCCCTGGCTCTGGGGCCAACGTCCTGACTTTC. As protein: CASSGPGSGANVLTF.

The chain uses TRBV7-9 and TRBJ2-4; D uncertain. V dropped 4 bases and J dropped 0 bases, with 13 bases sitting between them. The CDR3 covers 16 residues. Germline V gene sequence: CDR1 SEHNR, CDR2 FQNEAQ (reference sequence). The CDR3 loop is CASSSEQILAKNIQYF. The CDR3, as DNA: TGTGCCAGCAGCTCGGAGCAGATCCTAGCCAAAAACATTCAGTACTTC.

The V gene is TRBV5-5, the J gene TRBJ1-5; perhaps TRBD1 as D (5 bases). V was cut by 2 bases and J by 3 bases, with 15 bases left in between. Germline assignment: CDR1 SGHKS and CDR2 YYEKEE (reference sequence). This CDR3 is 16 amino acids long. The CDR3 spells CASSFLGKGPNQPQHF. The CDR3 coding sequence is TGTGCCAGCAGCTTTTTGGGTAAGGGACCCAATCAGCCCCAGCATTTT. The full variable domain, completed using reference TRBV5-5 and TRBJ1-5, is DAGVTQSPTHLIKTRGQQVTLRCSPISGHKSVSWYQQVLGQGPQFIFQYYEKEERGRGNFPDRFSARQFPNYSSELNVNALLLGDSALYLCASSFLGKGPNQPQHFGDGTRLSIL.